These 26 T cell receptor beta chains originate from one sample sequenced in a study of post-analysis software for immune sequencing data. The TCR beta cDNA libraries carried unique molecular identifiers. TCRdb ran MiXCR on the PCR reads and lists one entry per CDR3 protein. Found here are over 300,000 distinct CDR3 sequences, around a third of them singletons; the top ten hold roughly 12%. Findings and limits, study-wide: Four or five TRBV segments (TRBV5-6, TRBV5-1 and TRBV20-1 among them) occurred more frequently in patients than in controls.

The antigens these receptors bind are not known. Material for sequencing was blood. Receptors originate from a girl under 18 with multiple sclerosis.

The CDR3 DNA sequence: TGTGCCAGCAGTTTGTCGGTGGCCAACGTCCTGACTTTC. Its translation: CASSLSVANVLTF. The chain has TRBV12-3 or TRBV12-4 and TRBJ2-6; no reliable D call. There are 13 residues in the CDR3. Trimming cost V 3 bases and J 6 bases, with 6 bases left between them.

The chain couples TRBV27 to TRBJ2-1; D might be TRBD1 (6 bases). The V and J ends lost 3 bases and 14 bases respectively, with 23 bases between them. The CDR3 covers 15 residues. The germline V gene has CDR1 MNHEY and CDR2 SMNVEV (reference sequence). Written as DNA, the CDR3 is TGTGCCAGCAGTTTCGTTCGTCGGCAGGGGAGAGTTGAGTTCTTC. Its translation: CASSFVRRQGRVEFF.

The chain couples TRBV20-1 to TRBJ1-1; D is possibly TRBD1 (6 bases). V was pared by 5 bases and J by 3 bases, with 13 bases between. The V gene's germline CDR1 is DFQATT and CDR2 SNEGSKA (reference sequence). The CDR3 runs to 13 residues. CDR3 in DNA: TGCAGTGCTGGCGCCTACAGGGACACTGAAGCTTTCTTT. Translated, it gives CSAGAYRDTEAFF.

This clonotype has a handful of counts. This chain joins TRBV12-3 or TRBV12-4 and TRBJ1-5, with TRBD1 identical over 7 bases. The CDR3 has 14 amino acids. The junction had 6 bases not matched to a gene; V was cut back by 7 bases and J by 3 bases. The CDR3 nucleotides are TGTGCCAGCACTCAGGACAGGTTCAATCAGCCCCAGCATTTT. Translated, it gives CASTQDRFNQPQHF.

The J gene is TRBJ2-1, the V gene TRBV6-2 or TRBV6-3; possibly TRBD2 for D (6 bases). Germline CDR1 is MNHEY and CDR2 is SVGEGT. The CDR3 has 14 amino acids. V was cut by 6 bases and J by 2 bases, with 11 bases left in between. Written as DNA, the CDR3 is TGTGCCAGCAGGCTAGCGAGCACCTACAATGAGCAGTTCTTC. It yields the protein CASRLASTYNEQFF.

There are many counts of this clonotype. The V and J genes are TRBV5-1 and TRBJ2-1; tentative D call: TRBD1 (5 bases). Per the germline V gene, CDR1 is SGHRS and CDR2 is YFSETQ. The V gene lost 7 bases and the J gene lost 4 bases, with 15 bases spanning the gap. The CDR3 covers 14 residues. The CDR3 nucleotides read TGCGCCAGCTCGGTATCAGGGTTTTACAATGAGCAGTTCTTC. Encoded protein: CASSVSGFYNEQFF.

The rearrangement links TRBV29-1 to TRBJ1-1; the D is unclear. This CDR3 has 12 residues. The V gene's germline CDR1 is SQVTM and CDR2 ANQGSEA. With 7 bases removed from V and 0 bases from J, the gap between germline ends came to 9 bases. CDR3 sequence reads: CSAGTVNTEAFF. The CDR3 bases are TGCAGCGCTGGAACAGTGAACACTGAAGCTTTCTTT.

The J gene is TRBJ2-7, the V gene TRBV20-1; the match to TRBD2 covers 9 bases. Germline V gives CDR1 DFQATT, CDR2 SNEGSKA (reference sequence). The CDR3 contains 14 residues. V shed 6 bases and J 0 bases; nucleotides not matched to a gene: 6. CDR3 in amino acids: CSAISGGGSYEQYF. The CDR3 region has the DNA TGCAGTGCCATTAGCGGGGGTGGCTCCTACGAGCAGTACTTC.

The sample holds a few counts of this clonotype. The gene calls are TRBV6-1 and TRBJ2-1; unclear D gene. The CDR3 runs 15 residues. CDR1 and CDR2 (germline): MNHNS, SASEGT. The V end was cut by 5 bases, the J end by 0 bases, with 11 bases between. CDR3 region: CASSISRSSYNEQFF. The CDR3 DNA follows: TGTGCCAGCAGTATTAGCCGGAGCTCCTACAATGAGCAGTTCTTC.

J is TRBJ1-2 and V is TRBV7-9, with a weak D call TRBD1 (6 bases). V was pared by 5 bases and J by 7 bases, with 17 bases between. This CDR3 spans 14 amino acids. Germline V gives CDR1 SEHNR, CDR2 FQNEAQ (reference sequence). CDR3 nucleotide sequence: TGTGCCAGCAGCCTCGAAACAGGGTCGGCTGGCTACACCTTC. Its protein product is CASSLETGSAGYTF. The full variable domain, rest sourced from reference TRBV7-9 and TRBJ1-2, is DTGVSQNPRHKITKRGQNVTFRCDPISEHNRLYWYRQTLGQGPEFLTYFQNEAQLEKSRLLSDRFSAERPKGSFSTLEIQRTEQGDSAMYLCASSLETGSAGYTFGSGTRLTVV.

The chain joins TRBV4-1 to TRBJ2-1; 7 nucleotides match TRBD2. CDR3 size: 16 residues. The germline gives CDR1 MGHRA, CDR2 YSYEKL. With V trimmed by 4 bases and J by 7 bases, 13 bases remained unmatched. The CDR3 sequence is CASSPSSGGEGNEQFF. In nucleotides, the CDR3 is TGCGCCAGCAGCCCCTCCTCGGGGGGAGAGGGAAATGAGCAGTTCTTC.

The chain combines TRBV20-1 with TRBJ1-5; D unclear. This CDR3 has 13 amino acids. From germline, CDR1 is DFQATT and CDR2 SNEGSKA (reference sequence). V was trimmed by 4 bases and J by 5 bases, leaving 12 bases between them. In DNA, the CDR3 is TGCAGTGCTACCCAGCGTGGGGATCAGCCCCAGCATTTT. Translating it yields CSATQRGDQPQHF.

The table lists this clonotype with a few counts. The chain recombines TRBV5-1 with TRBJ2-1; 7 bases agree with TRBD2. V gave up 6 bases and J gave up 4 bases; unmatched junction bases: 10. The CDR3 consists of 15 residues. CDR1 and CDR2 (germline): SGHRS, YFSETQ. The CDR3 loop reads CASTIGTISYNEQFF. Written as DNA, the CDR3 is TGCGCCAGCACAATCGGGACTATATCTTACAATGAGCAGTTCTTC.

The rearrangement links TRBV7-2 to TRBJ1-2, with D maybe TRBD1 (5 bases). The CDR3 consists of 17 residues. Trimming removed 1 base from V and 3 bases from J, with 18 bases in between. CDR1 is SGHTA, CDR2 FQGNSA, per germline. In nucleotides, the CDR3 is TGTGCCAGCAGCTTAGGGGGGTCAGGTAGATCTTACTATGGCTACACCTTC. This translates into CASSLGGSGRSYYGYTF.

This clonotype was seen only once. This rearrangement joins TRBV30 to TRBJ1-2; D gene unclear. Between the trimmed V and J ends, which lost 0 bases and 8 bases, there was a span of 13 bases. Germline CDR1 reads GTSNPN; CDR2 reads SVGIG (reference sequence). This CDR3 has 13 residues. The CDR3 loop is CAWSVTRSGGYTF. The CDR3 DNA follows: TGTGCCTGGAGTGTAACTCGGAGTGGGGGCTACACCTTC.

This clonotype was found a few times. The V call is TRBV11-2, the J call TRBJ2-3; 8 bases match TRBD2. Germline V CDR1 and CDR2: SGHAT, FQNNGV. V lost 8 bases, J lost 1 base, and 14 bases stayed unmatched. This CDR3 is 17 amino acids long. The CDR3 region is CASGPLGGGRGTDTQYF. CDR3 nucleotides: TGTGCCAGCGGCCCACTTGGCGGGGGGCGGGGCACAGATACGCAGTATTTT.

In its sample, this clonotype was seen a few times. V is TRBV20-1 and J is TRBJ2-5; 15 bases are shared with TRBD2. CDR3 length: 18 amino acids. Per germline, CDR1 DFQATT and CDR2 SNEGSKA (reference sequence). Trimming at V came to 1 base and at J to 4 bases, leaving 10 bases not matched to a gene. Here the CDR3 DNA reads TGCAGTGCTAGAGCCCCGGGACTAGCGGGGGGCCAGGGAGAGACCCAGTACTTC. This gives the protein CSARAPGLAGGQGETQYF.

This clonotype has more than one count but fewer than ten. The chain joins TRBV7-2 to TRBJ2-5, with 8 bases matching TRBD2. Germline V gene sequence: CDR1 SGHTA, CDR2 FQGNSA. Germline trimming cut 1 base from V and 4 bases from J; bases unmatched to any gene: 11. This CDR3 has 17 residues. DNA of the CDR3: TGTGCCAGCAGCTTAGGTCCCAGCGGGGGCCTGGGAGAGACCCAGTACTTC. Translated, it gives CASSLGPSGGLGETQYF.

This clonotype was found many times. The rearrangement uses TRBV24-1 and TRBJ2-7, with 7 bases identical to TRBD2. CDR1 KGHDR and CDR2 SFDVKD come from the germline V gene. This CDR3 comprises 17 residues. V trimming: 10 bases; J trimming: 3 bases; junction bases outside the gene matches: 20. CDR3 in amino acids: CATFIPRTGREDYEQYF. The CDR3 bases are TGTGCCACTTTCATCCCCCGGACGGGTCGGGAGGACTACGAGCAGTACTTC.

This clonotype was seen a few times. The rearrangement uses TRBV7-2 and TRBJ2-7; D may match TRBD1 or TRBD2 (5 bases each). V was trimmed by 4 bases and J by 3 bases, leaving 22 bases between them. This CDR3 region has 17 residues. Per the germline V gene, CDR1 is SGHTA and CDR2 is FQGNSA. The CDR3 DNA is TGTGCCAGCAGCTGGTCCGACGGGGCGGTGTCTAACTACGAGCAGTACTTC. This gives the protein CASSWSDGAVSNYEQYF.

The chain combines TRBV20-1 with TRBJ2-5; 10 nucleotides align to TRBD1. CDR1 is DFQATT and CDR2 is SNEGSKA in the germline V gene (reference sequence). The CDR3 spans 15 residues. V was pared by 6 bases and J by 3 bases, with 10 bases of the junction left unmatched. The CDR3: CSAPAADRGEETQYF. The CDR3 bases are TGCAGTGCCCCCGCAGCGGACAGGGGGGAAGAGACCCAGTACTTC.

This clonotype was counted a single time. V gene TRBV12-3 or TRBV12-4 combines with J gene TRBJ2-1; TRBD1 is a possible D gene (5 bases). The CDR3 has 13 amino acids. Trimming took off 5 bases at V and 7 bases at J, with 12 bases between the two ends. The CDR3 nucleotides read TGTGCCAGCAGTCTAGACAGCTCAAATGAGCAGTTCTTC. Translation: CASSLDSSNEQFF.

This clonotype occurred a few times. The CDR3, as DNA: TGCAGTGCTAGGTCCCGGCGCTCCTACAATGAGCAGTTCTTC. Its translation is CSARSRRSYNEQFF. The chain has TRBV20-1 and TRBJ2-1; no definite D call. Germline assignment: CDR1 DFQATT and CDR2 SNEGSKA (reference sequence). V was pared by 3 bases and J by 0 bases, with 9 bases between. CDR3 length: 14 residues.

A word on this clonotype: Relative to the germline gene, one junction end is altered; a read error may explain this. The chain recombines TRBV3-1 with TRBJ2-6, with 8 positions matching TRBD1. CDR1 is LGHDT, CDR2 YNNKEL, per germline (reference sequence). The CDR3 is made up of 15 amino acids. This CDR3 is CTSSLQGAGANVLTF. CDR3 nucleotide sequence: TGTACCAGCAGCCTACAGGGGGCTGGGGCCAACGTCCTGACTTTC.

The chain uses TRBV7-9 and TRBJ1-1; the D is unclear. Trimming cost V 5 bases and J 4 bases, with 8 bases left between them. Germline V lookup: CDR1 SEHNR, CDR2 FQNEAQ (reference sequence). The CDR3 contains 12 residues. The CDR3 nucleotides read TGTGCCAGCAGCGGTCTTAGCACTGAAGCTTTCTTT. It is translated as CASSGLSTEAFF.

The chain has TRBV18 and TRBJ1-2; D not resolved. This CDR3 is 13 amino acids long. V was cut by 6 bases and J by 0 bases, with 8 bases left in between. CDR1 is KGHSH, CDR2 LQKENI, per germline. The CDR3 here is CASSRAANYGYTF. CDR3 bases: TGTGCCAGCTCCCGGGCAGCTAACTATGGCTACACCTTC.